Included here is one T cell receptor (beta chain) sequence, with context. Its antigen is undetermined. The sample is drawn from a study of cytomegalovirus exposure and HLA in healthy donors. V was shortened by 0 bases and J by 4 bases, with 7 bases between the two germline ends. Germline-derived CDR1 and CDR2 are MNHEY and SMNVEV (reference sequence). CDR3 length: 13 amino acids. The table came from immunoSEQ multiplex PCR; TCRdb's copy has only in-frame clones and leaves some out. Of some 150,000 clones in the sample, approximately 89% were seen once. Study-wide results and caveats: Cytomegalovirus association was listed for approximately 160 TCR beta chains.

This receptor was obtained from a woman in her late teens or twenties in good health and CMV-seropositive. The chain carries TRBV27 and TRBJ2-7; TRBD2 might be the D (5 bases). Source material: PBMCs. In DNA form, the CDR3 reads TGTGCCAGCAGTTTATCTGGCGGGTACGAGCAGTACTTC. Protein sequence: CASSLSGGYEQYF.